The rows below give T cell receptor beta chains drawn from one sample of a study of OX40 agonist ivuxolimab in advanced cancers. Assay used: immunoSEQ multiplex PCR; TCRdb lists only in-frame clones, some missing. The sample consists of about 61,000 clones, more than 65% of them appearing once. The source material was CD4+ or CD8+ T cells sorted from blood, sampled in a trial of the OX40 agonist ivuxolimab. The receptors were sampled from an adult with an advanced solid tumor such as melanoma, head and neck, liver or kidney cancer. Both conserved end residues are part of each CDR3. Each record gives: D gene, clone size, V gene, J gene, CDR3 DNA, CDR3 protein. D genes are given only for firm matches. Clone size appears in some rows only: once, few, many, or a class for an expanded clone.

>NA|NA|TRBV6-4|TRBJ2-2
TGTGCCAGCAGTGAAGGATTAGCGGAGTACACCGGGGAGCTGTTTTTT
CASSEGLAEYTGELFF
>TRBD2|NA|TRBV2|TRBJ2-7
TGTGCCAGCGGCGGGGTCCAGCCTGGAGCGGGAGTGCACGAGCAGTACTTC
CASGGVQPGAGVHEQYF
>TRBD1|NA|TRBV5-1|TRBJ2-7
TGCGCCAGCAGGCCGGGACAGGGTAACGAGCAGTACTTC
CASRPGQGNEQYF
>NA|once|TRBV6-5|TRBJ2-5
TGTGCCAGCAGTGTCACAGGGTTGAGGGAGACCCAGTACTTC
CASSVTGLRETQYF
>NA|few|TRBV2|TRBJ2-7
TGTGCCAGCAGTGAACCCCCCTTGGCAGACTCAGGCCCCATCTCCTACGAGCAGTACTTC
CASSEPPLADSGPISYEQYF
>TRBD1|few|TRBV2|TRBJ2-7
TGTGCCAGCAGAGAGACAGGGATCTACGAGCAGTACTTC
CASRETGIYEQYF
>NA|NA|TRBV11-2|TRBJ2-7
TGTGCCAGCAGCTTAGCTTACCTGGAGCAGTACTTC
CASSLAYLEQYF
>TRBD1|NA|TRBV11-2|TRBJ1-2
TGTGCCAGCAGCATGACAGGGGATGGCTACACCTTC
CASSMTGDGYTF
>TRBD2|NA|TRBV7-7|TRBJ2-5
TGTGCTAGCAGTCTAGCGGGAGGGGGCCAAGAGACCCAGTACTTC
CASSLAGGGQETQYF
>NA|NA|TRBV7-2|TRBJ2-7
TGTGCCAGCAGCTTAAGTATTGCCTCCTACGAGCAGTACTTC
CASSLSIASYEQYF
>NA|few|TRBV7-9|TRBJ2-7
TGTGCCAGCAGCTTAGTCCCTAGCCCGTCCCCGCCGCAGTACTTC
CASSLVPSPSPPQYF